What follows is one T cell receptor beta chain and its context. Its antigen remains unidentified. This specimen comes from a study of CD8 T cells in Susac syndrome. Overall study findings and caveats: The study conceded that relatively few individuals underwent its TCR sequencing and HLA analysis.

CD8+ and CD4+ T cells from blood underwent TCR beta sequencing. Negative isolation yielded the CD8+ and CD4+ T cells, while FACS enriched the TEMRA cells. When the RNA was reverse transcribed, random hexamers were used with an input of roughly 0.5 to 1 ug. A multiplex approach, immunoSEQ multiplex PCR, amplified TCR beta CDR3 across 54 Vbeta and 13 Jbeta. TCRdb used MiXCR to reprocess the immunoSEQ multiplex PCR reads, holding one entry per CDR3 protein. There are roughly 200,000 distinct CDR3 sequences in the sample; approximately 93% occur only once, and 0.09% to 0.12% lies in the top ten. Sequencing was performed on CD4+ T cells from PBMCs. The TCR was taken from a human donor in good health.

The CDR3 sequence is CASSLEAAGGGADEQYF. CDR3 nucleotide sequence: TGCGCCAGCAGCTTGGAAGCCGCTGGCGGGGGGGCTGACGAGCAGTACTTC. V is TRBV5-1 and J is TRBJ2-7; 9 bases are a match to TRBD2. The germline V gene encodes CDR1 SGHRS and CDR2 YFSETQ. This CDR3 has 17 residues. The V and J ends lost 0 bases and 5 bases, in that order; junction bases with no gene match: 12.